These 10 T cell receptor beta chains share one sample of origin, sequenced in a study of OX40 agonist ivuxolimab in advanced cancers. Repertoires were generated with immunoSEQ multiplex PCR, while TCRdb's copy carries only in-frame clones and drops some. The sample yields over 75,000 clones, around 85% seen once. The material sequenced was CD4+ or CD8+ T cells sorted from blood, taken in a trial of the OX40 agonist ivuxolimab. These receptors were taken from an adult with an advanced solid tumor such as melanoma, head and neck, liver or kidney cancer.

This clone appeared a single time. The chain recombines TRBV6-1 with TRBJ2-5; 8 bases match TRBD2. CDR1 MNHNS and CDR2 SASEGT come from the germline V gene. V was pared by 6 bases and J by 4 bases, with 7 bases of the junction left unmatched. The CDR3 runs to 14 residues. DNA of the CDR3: TGTGCCAGCAGAAACGGGGGGGTAGGAGAGACCCAGTACTTC. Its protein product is CASRNGGVGETQYF.

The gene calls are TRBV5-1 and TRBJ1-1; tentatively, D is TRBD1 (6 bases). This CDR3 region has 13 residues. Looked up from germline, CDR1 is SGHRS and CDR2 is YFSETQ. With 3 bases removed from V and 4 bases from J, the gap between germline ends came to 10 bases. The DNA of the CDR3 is TGCGCCAGCAGCTCAGGGGAGGGCACTGAAGCTTTCTTT. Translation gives CASSSGEGTEAFF.

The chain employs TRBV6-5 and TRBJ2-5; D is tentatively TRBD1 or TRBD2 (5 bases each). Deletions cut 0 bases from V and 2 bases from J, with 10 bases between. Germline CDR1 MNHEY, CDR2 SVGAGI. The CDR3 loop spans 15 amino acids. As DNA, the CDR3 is TGTGCCAGCAGTTACTCGGGACGGAAGCAAGAGACCCAGTACTTC. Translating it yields CASSYSGRKQETQYF.

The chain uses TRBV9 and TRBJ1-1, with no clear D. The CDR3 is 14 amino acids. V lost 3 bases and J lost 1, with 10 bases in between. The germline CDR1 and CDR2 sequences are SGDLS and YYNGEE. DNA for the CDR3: TGTGCCAGCAGCGCCCCCGACGGGAACACTGAAGCTTTCTTT. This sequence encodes CASSAPDGNTEAFF.

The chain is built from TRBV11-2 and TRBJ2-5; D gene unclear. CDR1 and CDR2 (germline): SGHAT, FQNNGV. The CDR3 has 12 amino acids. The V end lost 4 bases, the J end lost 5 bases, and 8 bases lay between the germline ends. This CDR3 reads CASSSVQETQYF. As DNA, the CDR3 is TGTGCCAGCAGCTCAGTACAGGAGACCCAGTACTTC.

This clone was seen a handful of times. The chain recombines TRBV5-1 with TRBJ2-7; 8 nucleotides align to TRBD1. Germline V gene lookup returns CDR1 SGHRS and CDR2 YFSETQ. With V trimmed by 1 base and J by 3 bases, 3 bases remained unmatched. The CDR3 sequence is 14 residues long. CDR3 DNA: TGCGCCAGCAGCTTGAACAGGGGGGACTACGAGCAGTACTTC. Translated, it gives CASSLNRGDYEQYF.

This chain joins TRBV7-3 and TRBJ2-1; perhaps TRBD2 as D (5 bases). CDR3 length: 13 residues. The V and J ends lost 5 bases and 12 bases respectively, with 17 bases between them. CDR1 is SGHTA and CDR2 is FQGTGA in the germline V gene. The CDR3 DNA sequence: TGTGCCAGCAGCCCCCTTCCGGCGGCGGGGCAGTTCTTC. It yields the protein CASSPLPAAGQFF.

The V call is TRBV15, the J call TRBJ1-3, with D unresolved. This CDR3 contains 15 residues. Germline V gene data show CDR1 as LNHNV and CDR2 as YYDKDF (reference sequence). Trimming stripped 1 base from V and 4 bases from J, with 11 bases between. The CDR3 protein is CATSRVAGQGNTIYF. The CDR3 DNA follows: TGTGCCACCAGCAGAGTGGCCGGTCAAGGAAACACCATATATTTT.

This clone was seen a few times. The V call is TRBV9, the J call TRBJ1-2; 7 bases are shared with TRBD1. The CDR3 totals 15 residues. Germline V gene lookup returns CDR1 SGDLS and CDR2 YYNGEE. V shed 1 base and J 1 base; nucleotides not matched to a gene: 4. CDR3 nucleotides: TGTGCCAGCAGCGTATTGCAGGGGGGTAACTATGGCTACACCTTC. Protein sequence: CASSVLQGGNYGYTF. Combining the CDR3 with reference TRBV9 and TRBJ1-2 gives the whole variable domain DSGVTQTPKHLITATGQRVTLRCSPRSGDLSVYWYQQSLDQGLQFLIQYYNGEERAKGNILERFSAQQFPDLHSELNLSSLELGDSALYFCASSVLQGGNYGYTFGSGTRLTVV.

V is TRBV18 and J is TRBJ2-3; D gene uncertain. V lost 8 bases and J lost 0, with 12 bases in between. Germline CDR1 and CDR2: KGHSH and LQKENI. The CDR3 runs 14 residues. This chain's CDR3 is CASTSPPSTDTQYF. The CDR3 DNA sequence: TGTGCCAGCACGAGTCCACCTAGCACAGATACGCAGTATTTT.